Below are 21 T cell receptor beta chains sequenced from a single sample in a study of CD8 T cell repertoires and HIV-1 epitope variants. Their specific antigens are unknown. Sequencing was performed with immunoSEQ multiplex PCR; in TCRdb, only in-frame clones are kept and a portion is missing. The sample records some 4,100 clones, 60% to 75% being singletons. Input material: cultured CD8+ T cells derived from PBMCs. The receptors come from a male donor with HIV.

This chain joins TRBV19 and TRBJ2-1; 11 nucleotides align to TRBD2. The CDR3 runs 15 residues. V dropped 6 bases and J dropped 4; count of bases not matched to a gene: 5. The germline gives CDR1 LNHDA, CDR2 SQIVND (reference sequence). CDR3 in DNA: TGTGCCAGTAGCTGGGGACTAGCGGTTTACAATGAGCAGTTCTTC. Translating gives CASSWGLAVYNEQFF.

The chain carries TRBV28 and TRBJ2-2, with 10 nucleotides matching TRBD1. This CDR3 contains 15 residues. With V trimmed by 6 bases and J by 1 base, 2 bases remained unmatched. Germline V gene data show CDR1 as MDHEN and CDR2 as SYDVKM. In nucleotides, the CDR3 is TGTGCCAGCAGAGACAGGGGGCAGAACACCGGGGAGCTGTTTTTT. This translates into CASRDRGQNTGELFF.

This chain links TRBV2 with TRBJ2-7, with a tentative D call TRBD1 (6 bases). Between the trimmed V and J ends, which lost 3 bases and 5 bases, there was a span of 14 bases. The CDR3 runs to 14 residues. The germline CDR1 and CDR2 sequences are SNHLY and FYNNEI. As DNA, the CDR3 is TGTGCCAGCAGTGACTACGGACAGCGCGACGAGCAGTACTTC. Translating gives CASSDYGQRDEQYF.

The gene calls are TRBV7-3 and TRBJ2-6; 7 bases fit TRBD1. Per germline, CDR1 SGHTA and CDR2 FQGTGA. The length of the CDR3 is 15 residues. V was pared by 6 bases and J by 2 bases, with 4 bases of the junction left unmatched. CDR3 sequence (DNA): TGTGCCAGCAGTTTTACAGGGGCTGGGGCCAACGTCCTGACTTTC. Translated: CASSFTGAGANVLTF.

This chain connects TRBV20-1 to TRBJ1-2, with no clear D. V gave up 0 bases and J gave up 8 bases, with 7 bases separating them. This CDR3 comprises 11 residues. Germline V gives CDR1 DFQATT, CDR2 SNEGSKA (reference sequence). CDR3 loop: CSARDTDGYTF. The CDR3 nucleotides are TGCAGTGCTAGAGATACGGACGGCTACACCTTC.

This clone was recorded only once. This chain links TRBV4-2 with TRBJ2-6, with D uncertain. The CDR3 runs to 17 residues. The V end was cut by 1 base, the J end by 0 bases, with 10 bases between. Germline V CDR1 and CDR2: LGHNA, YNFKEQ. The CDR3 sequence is CASSQVSQVSGANVLTF. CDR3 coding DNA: TGTGCCAGCAGCCAAGTCTCGCAGGTCTCTGGGGCCAACGTCCTGACTTTC.

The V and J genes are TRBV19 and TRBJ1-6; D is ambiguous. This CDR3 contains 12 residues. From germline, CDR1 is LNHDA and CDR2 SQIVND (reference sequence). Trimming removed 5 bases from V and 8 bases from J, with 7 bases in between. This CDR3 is CASSQQYSPLHF. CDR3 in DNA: TGTGCCAGTAGTCAACAATATTCACCCCTCCACTTT. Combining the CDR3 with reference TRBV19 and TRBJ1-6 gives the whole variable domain DGGITQSPKYLFRKEGQNVTLSCEQNLNHDAMYWYRQDPGQGLRLIYYSQIVNDFQKGDIAEGYSVSREKKESFPLTVTSAQKNPTAFYLCASSQQYSPLHFGNGTRLTVT.

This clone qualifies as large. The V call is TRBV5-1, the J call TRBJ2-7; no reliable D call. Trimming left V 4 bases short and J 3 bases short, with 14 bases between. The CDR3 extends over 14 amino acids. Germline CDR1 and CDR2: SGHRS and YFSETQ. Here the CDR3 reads CASSPELDYYEQYF. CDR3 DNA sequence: TGCGCCAGCAGCCCTGAGTTGGATTACTACGAGCAGTACTTC.

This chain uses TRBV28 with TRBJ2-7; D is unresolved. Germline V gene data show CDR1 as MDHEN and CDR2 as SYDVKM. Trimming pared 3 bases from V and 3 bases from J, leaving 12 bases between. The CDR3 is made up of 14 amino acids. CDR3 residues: CASSFAPGLYEQYF. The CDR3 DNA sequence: TGTGCCAGCAGTTTTGCCCCGGGCCTCTACGAGCAGTACTTC.

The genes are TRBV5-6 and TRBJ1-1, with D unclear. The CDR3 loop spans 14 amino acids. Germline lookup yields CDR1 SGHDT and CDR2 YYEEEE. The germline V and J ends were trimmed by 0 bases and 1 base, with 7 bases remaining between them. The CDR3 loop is CASSLGTGNTEAFF. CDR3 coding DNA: TGTGCCAGCAGCTTGGGGACGGGGAACACTGAAGCTTTCTTT.

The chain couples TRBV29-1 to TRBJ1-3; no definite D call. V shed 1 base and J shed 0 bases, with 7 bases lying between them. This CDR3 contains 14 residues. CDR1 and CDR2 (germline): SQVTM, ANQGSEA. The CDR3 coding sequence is TGCAGCGTTGAAGCGGACTTCTCTGGAAACACCATATATTTT. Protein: CSVEADFSGNTIYF. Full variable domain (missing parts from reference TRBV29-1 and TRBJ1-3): SAVISQKPSRDICQRGTSLTIQCQVDSQVTMMFWYRQQPGQSLTLIATANQGSEATYESGFVIDKFPISRPNLTFSTLTVSNMSPEDSSIYLCSVEADFSGNTIYFGEGSWLTVV.

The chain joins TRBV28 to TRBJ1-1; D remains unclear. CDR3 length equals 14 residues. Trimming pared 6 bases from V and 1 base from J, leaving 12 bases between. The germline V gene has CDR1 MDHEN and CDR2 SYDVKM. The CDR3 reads CASRPPLQNTEAFF. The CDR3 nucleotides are TGTGCCAGCAGGCCCCCCCTCCAGAACACTGAAGCTTTCTTT.

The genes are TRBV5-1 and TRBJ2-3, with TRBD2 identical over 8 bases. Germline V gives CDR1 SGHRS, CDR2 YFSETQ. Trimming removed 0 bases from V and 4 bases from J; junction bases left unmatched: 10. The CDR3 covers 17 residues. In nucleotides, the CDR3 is TGCGCCAGCAGCTTGGGTCTACCGGGAGGGCCGTCAGATACGCAGTATTTT. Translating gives CASSLGLPGGPSDTQYF.

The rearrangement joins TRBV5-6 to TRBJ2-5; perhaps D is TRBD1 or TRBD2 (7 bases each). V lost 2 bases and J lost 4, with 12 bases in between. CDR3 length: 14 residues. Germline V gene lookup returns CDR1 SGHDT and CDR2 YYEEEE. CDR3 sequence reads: CASSLAGGAETQYF. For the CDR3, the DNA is TGTGCCAGCAGCTTAGCAGGGGGGGCAGAGACCCAGTACTTC. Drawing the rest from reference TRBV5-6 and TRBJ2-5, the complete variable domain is DAGVTQSPTHLIKTRGQQVTLRCSPKSGHDTVSWYQQALGQGPQFIFQYYEEEERQRGNFPDRFSGHQFPNYSSELNVNALLLGDSALYLCASSLAGGAETQYFGPGTRLLVL.

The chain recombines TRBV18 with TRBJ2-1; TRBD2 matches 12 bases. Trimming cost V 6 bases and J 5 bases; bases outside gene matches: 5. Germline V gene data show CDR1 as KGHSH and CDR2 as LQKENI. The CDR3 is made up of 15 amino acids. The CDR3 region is CASSLAGGPDNEQFF. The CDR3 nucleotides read TGTGCCAGCTCGCTAGCGGGGGGGCCGGACAATGAGCAGTTCTTC. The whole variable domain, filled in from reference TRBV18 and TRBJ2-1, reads NAGVMQNPRHLVRRRGQEARLRCSPMKGHSHVYWYRQLPEEGLKFMVYLQKENIIDESGMPKERFSAEFPKEGPSILRIQQVVRGDSAAYFCASSLAGGPDNEQFFGPGTRLTVL.

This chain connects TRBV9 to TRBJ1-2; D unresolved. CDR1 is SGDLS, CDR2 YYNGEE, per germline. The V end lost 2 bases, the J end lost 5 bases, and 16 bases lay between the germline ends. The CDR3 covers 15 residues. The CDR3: CASSVDGKREYGYTF. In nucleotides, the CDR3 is TGTGCCAGCAGCGTTGACGGGAAGAGGGAATATGGCTACACCTTC.

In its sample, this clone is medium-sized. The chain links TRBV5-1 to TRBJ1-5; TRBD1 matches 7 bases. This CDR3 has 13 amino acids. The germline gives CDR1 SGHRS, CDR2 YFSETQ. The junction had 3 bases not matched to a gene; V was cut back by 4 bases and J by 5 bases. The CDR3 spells CASSPTGHQPQHF. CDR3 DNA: TGCGCCAGCAGCCCGACAGGGCATCAGCCCCAGCATTTT.

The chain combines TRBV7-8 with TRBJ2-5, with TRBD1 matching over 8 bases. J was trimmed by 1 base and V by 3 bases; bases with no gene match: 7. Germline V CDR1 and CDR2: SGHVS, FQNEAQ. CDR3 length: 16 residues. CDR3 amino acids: CASSLNQGAGQETQYF. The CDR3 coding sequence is TGTGCCAGCAGCTTGAATCAGGGGGCGGGCCAAGAGACCCAGTACTTC.

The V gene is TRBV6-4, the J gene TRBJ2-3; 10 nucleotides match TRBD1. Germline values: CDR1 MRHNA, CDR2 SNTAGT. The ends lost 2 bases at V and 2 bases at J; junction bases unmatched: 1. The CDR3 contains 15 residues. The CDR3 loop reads CASSDGQGDTDTQYF. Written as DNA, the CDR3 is TGTGCCAGCAGTGACGGACAGGGGGACACAGATACGCAGTATTTT.

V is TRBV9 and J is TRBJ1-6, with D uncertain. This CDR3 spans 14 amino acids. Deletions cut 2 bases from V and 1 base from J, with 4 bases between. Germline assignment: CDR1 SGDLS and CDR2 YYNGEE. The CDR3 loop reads CASSVGSYNSPLHF. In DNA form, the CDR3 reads TGTGCCAGCAGCGTTGGTTCCTATAATTCACCCCTCCACTTT.

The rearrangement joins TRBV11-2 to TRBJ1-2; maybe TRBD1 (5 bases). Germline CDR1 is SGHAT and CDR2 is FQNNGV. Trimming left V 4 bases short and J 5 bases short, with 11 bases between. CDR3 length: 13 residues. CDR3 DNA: TGTGCCAGCAGCTCCGGGACCTTTTATGGCTACACCTTC. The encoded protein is CASSSGTFYGYTF. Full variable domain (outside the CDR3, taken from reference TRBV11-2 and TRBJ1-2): EAGVAQSPRYKIIEKRQSVAFWCNPISGHATLYWYQQILGQGPKLLIQFQNNGVVDDSQLPKDRFSAERLKGVDSTLKIQPAKLEDSAVYLCASSSGTFYGYTFGSGTRLTVV.